This T cell receptor (beta chain) was retrieved from a study of Graves' ophthalmopathy and Graves' hyperthyroidism (dated 2018 in TCRdb). For context, the study as a whole: Peripheral blood was collected at initial diagnosis, before any treatment. The study used signatures of the TCR beta repertoire to tell Graves' ophthalmopathy apart from Graves' hyperthyroidism and to predict which patients would progress to ophthalmopathy. In total, 135 blood samples were TCR-sequenced: roughly 45 ophthalmopathy, some 80 hyperthyroidism and around 17 hyperthyroidism-to-ophthalmopathy patients. To explore V-J signatures distinguishing ophthalmopathy from hyperthyroidism, a discovery set of around 100 patients (fewer than 45 ophthalmopathy, around 55 stable hyperthyroidism) was enrolled. An independent validation cohort was composed of about 20 hyperthyroidism patients and about 17 patients who later progressed from hyperthyroidism to ophthalmopathy. In more than five hyperthyroidism patients, the T-cell repertoires found in thyroid tissue were compared with those found in blood. Following sampling, methimazole starting at 30 mg daily was administered to hyperthyroidism patients, and high-dose intravenous methylprednisolone was administered to ophthalmopathy patients.

TCR beta CDR3 regions were amplified from RNA transcripts for repertoire sequencing. The first round of RT-PCR was done with HTBI primers and the Qiagen OneStep RT-PCR kit, and was followed by a second round of multiplex PCR, then size selection and purification. The libraries underwent paired-end sequencing with 100 bp reads on an Illumina HiSeq2000. From the authors' description of their analysis: SOAPnuke was used to process the reads, removing any read that contained adapters or uncalled bases, had a mean Phred below 15, or lacked an exact match to the constant primer or identifier. High-quality paired reads were merged with COPE v1.2.5. Unique nucleotide sequences were defined as clonotypes and aligned to IMGT TRB V, D and J references using MiTCR v1.1. The analysis was limited to V-J combinations with a frequency above 0.0001, which together covered approximately 99% of the repertoires. A TCR clonal expansion and chaos score per V-J combination was defined as the ratio of F50 clonal expansion to chaos observed in the TCRdist matrix. Features were reduced by Welch's t-statistics and random forest to over 10 V-J combinations, which fed a naive Bayes classifier. The similarity between thyroid and blood repertoires was quantified using the Morisita-Horn index. TCRdb trimmed the raw reads at Q25, called clones with MiXCR and kept productive beta chains. Each CDR3 protein gets just one entry, which takes the most common genes and DNA from the rows behind it. The authors' filters were not applied to this entry. The sample contains roughly 300,000 distinct CDR3 sequences, 15% to 20% of them found a single time. The ten largest clonotypes hold approximately 13% of the sample.

The ophthalmopathy patients had moderately to severely active disease, with a Clinical Activity Score of 3 or higher, a NOSPECS grade of 4 or higher, and a disease duration of less than 3 months. Patients with other autoimmune diseases, uncontrolled infections, pregnancy or lactation were excluded from the study. Diagnosis was based on clinical symptoms, serum thyroxine, TRAb, thyroid ultrasound and orbital computed tomography. Ficoll-Paque density gradient centrifugation was used to isolate PBMCs from approximately 11 ml of fresh peripheral blood. Trizol reagent was used to extract the total RNA, and its quality was then checked on an Agilent 2100 Bioanalyzer. Ten or more counts support this clonotype. What this receptor recognizes is not known. The record has no base qualities; no much larger clone is one base away. The germline V gene specifies MRHNA as CDR1 and SNTAGT as CDR2. The CDR3 measures 17 amino acids from cysteine to phenylalanine. The entry retains the CDR3 DNA only, 51 bases that are in frame from base 1. The junction shows trimming of 2 bases on V and 0 bases on J, and the gene matches do not reach 7 bases of it.

The study at large found these results: No statistical method was used to set the sample size in advance, and the investigators knew which group each participant was assigned to. Ophthalmopathy was separated from stable hyperthyroidism by the 13-signature model with roughly 88% sensitivity and less than 82% specificity in cross-validation and with 80%/75% in the test set. Most expanded thyroid clonotypes with a frequency above 0.001 also appeared in blood, which suggests that blood repertoires may reflect the immune response in the thyroid. In validation, the model predicted ophthalmopathy progression with more than 70% sensitivity and about 77% specificity; 12 predicted patients were CT-confirmed with GO in a median of about 6.1 months.

The source is an adult man with Graves' ophthalmopathy. The chain is made from TRBV6-4 and TRBJ1-5; 7 of the junction bases match TRBD1. Specimen: peripheral blood. The CDR3 sequence is CASSDDLRGDSNQPQHF. The nucleotides are TGTGCCAGCAGTGACGACCTCAGGGGGGATAGCAATCAGCCCCAGCATTTT.